Listed here is a single TCR beta chain. Its antigen is still unknown. This sample was included in a study of radiotherapy plus CTLA-4 blockade in lung cancer. About the study: Roughly 17% of patients responded objectively, and roughly 30% achieved disease control.

The study, taken as a whole, reports: Early clonal dynamics of blood T cells, together with interferon-beta, were reported as the best response predictor.

Assay used: immunoSEQ multiplex PCR; TCRdb lists only in-frame clones, some missing. Of about 99,000 clones listed, roughly 88% are singletons. The germline CDR1 and CDR2 sequences are SGDLS and YYNGEE. The germline V and J ends were trimmed by 0 bases and 2 bases, with 11 bases remaining between them. This CDR3 spans 15 amino acids. Patients had chemo-refractory metastatic non-small-cell lung cancer and received focal radiation plus CTLA-4 blockade that used ipilimumab. The TCR originated in a human donor with non-small cell lung cancer that progressed on radiotherapy plus ipilimumab. The specimen was peripheral blood, collected from a patient treated with radiotherapy plus ipilimumab. The J gene is TRBJ2-5, the V gene TRBV9; D unclear. This CDR3 is CASSVAVAAQETQYF. CDR3 in DNA: TGTGCCAGCAGCGTAGCAGTGGCAGCACAAGAGACCCAGTACTTC.